This TCR beta chain came from a study of blood T cell repertoires in COVID-19. Profiled with immunoSEQ multiplex PCR; TCRdb holds only in-frame clones, not every one. The repertoire holds roughly 190,000 clones, with 75% to 85% as singletons. This clone has just a few counts. The V end was cut by 5 bases, the J end by 5 bases, with 13 bases between. This CDR3 is 14 amino acids long. Germline V gene sequence: CDR1 SGHRS, CDR2 YFSETQ. The sequence derives from a man between 35 and 55 years old who had recovered from COVID-19. Sequenced: PBMCs or T cells enriched from blood (not recorded which). The rearrangement uses TRBV5-1 and TRBJ2-2; a possible D gene is TRBD1 (5 bases). The chain's CDR3 is CASSLQGVTGELFF. CDR3 nucleotide sequence: TGCGCCAGCAGTCTACAAGGGGTAACCGGGGAGCTGTTTTTT.